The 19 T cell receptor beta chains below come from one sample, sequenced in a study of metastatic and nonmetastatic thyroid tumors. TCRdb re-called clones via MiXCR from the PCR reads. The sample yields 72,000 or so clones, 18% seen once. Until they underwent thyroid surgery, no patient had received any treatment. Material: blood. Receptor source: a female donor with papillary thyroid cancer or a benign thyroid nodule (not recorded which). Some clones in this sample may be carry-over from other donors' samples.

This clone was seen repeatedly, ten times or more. CDR3 in amino acids: CASSLQGGVETQYF. The CDR3 DNA follows: TGTGCCAGCAGCCTACAGGGAGGGGTAGAGACCCAGTACTTC. The chain has TRBV12-3 or TRBV12-4 and TRBJ2-5, with D possibly being TRBD2 (7 bases). This CDR3 is built from 14 residues. V lost 6 bases and J 4 bases, leaving 15 bases between the germline ends.

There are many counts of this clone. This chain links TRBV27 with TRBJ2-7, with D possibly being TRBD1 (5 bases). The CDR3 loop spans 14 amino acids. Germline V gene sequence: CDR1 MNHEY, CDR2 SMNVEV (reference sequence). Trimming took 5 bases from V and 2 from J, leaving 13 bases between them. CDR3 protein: CASSDDQGPYEQYF. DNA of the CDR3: TGTGCCAGCAGTGACGACCAGGGCCCCTACGAGCAGTACTTC.

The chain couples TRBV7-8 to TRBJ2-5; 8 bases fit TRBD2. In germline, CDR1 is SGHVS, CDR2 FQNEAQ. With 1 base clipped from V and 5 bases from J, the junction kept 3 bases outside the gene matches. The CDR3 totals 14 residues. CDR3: CASSLEVAGETQYF. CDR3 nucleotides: TGTGCCAGCAGCTTAGAAGTAGCGGGGGAGACCCAGTACTTC.

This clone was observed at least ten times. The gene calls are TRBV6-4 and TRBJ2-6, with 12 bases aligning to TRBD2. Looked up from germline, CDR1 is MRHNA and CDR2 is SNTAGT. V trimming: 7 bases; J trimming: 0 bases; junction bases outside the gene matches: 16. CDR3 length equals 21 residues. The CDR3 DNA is TGTGCCAGCATGGGCTGGGCTCCGGGACTAGCGGGCCGCTCTGGGGCCAACGTCCTGACTTTC. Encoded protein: CASMGWAPGLAGRSGANVLTF.

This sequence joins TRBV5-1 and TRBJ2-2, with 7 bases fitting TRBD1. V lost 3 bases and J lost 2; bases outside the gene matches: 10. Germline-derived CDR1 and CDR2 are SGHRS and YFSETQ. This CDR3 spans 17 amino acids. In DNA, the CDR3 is TGCGCCAGCAGCTCGCAACCGGGACAGAGTAACACCGGGGAGCTGTTTTTT. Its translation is CASSSQPGQSNTGELFF.

In DNA form, the CDR3 reads TGTGCCAGTAGTATCACAGGGACCTACGAGCAGTACTTC. As protein: CASSITGTYEQYF. The chain employs TRBV19 and TRBJ2-7, with D tentatively TRBD1 (6 bases). The V and J ends lost 3 bases and 2 bases respectively, with 8 bases between them. Germline values: CDR1 LNHDA, CDR2 SQIVND (reference sequence). CDR3 length equals 13 residues.

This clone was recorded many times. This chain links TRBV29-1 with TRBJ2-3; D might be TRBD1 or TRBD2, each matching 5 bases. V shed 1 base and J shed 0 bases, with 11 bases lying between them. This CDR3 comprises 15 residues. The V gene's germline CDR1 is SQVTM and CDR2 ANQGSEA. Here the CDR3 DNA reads TGCAGCGTTGAAGTACAGGAGGCAAGCACAGATACGCAGTATTTT. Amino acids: CSVEVQEASTDTQYF.

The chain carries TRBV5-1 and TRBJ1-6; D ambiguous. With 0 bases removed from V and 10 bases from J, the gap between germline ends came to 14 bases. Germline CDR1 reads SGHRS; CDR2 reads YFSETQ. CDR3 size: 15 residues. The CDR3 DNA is TGCGCCAGCAGCTTGGCCTATGGTTTTGGGTCACCCCTCCACTTT. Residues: CASSLAYGFGSPLHF.

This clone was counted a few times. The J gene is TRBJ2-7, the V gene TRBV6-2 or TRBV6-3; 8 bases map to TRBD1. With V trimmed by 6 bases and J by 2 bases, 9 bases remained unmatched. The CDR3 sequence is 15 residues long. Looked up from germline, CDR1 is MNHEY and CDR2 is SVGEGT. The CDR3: CASRAPGQETYEQYF. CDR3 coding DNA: TGTGCCAGCAGAGCACCGGGACAGGAGACCTACGAGCAGTACTTC.

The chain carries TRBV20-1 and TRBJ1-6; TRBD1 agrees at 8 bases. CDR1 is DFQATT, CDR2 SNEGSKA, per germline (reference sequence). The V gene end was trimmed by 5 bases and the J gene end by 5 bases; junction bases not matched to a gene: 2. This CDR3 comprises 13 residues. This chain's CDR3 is CSASTGDNSPLHF. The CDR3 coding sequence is TGCAGTGCTTCGACAGGGGATAATTCACCCCTCCACTTT.

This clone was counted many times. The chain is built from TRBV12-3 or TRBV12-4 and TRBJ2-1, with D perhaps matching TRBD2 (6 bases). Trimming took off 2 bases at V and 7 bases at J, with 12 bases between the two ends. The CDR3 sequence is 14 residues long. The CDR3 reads CASSLRMGRNEQFF. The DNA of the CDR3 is TGTGCCAGCAGTTTAAGGATGGGGAGGAATGAGCAGTTCTTC.

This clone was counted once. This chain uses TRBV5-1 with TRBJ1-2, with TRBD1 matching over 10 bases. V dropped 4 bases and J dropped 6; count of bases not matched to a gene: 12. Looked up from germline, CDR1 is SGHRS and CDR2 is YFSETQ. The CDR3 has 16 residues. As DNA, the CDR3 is TGCGCCAGCAGCGGACCGGGACAGGGGCAGTCGCATGGCTACACCTTC. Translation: CASSGPGQGQSHGYTF. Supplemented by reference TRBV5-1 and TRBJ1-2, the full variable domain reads KAGVTQTPRYLIKTRGQQVTLSCSPISGHRSVSWYQQTPGQGLQFLFEYFSETQRNKGNFPGRFSGRQFSNSRSEMNVSTLELGDSALYLCASSGPGQGQSHGYTFGSGTRLTVV.

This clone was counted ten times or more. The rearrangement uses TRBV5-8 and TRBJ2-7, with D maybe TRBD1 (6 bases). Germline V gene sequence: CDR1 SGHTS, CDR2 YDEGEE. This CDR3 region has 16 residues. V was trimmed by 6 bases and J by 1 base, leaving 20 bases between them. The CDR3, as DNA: TGTGCCAGCACCGGCGCTGACAGGCAACATTCCTACGAGCAGTACTTC. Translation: CASTGADRQHSYEQYF.

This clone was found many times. CDR3 coding DNA: TGCGCCAGCAGCTTGGTGGCCACCGGGGAGCTGTTTTTT. It codes for CASSLVATGELFF. This rearrangement joins TRBV5-1 to TRBJ2-2; D remains unclear. Deletions cut 0 bases from V and 4 bases from J, with 4 bases between. Germline V lookup: CDR1 SGHRS, CDR2 YFSETQ. The CDR3 has 13 residues.

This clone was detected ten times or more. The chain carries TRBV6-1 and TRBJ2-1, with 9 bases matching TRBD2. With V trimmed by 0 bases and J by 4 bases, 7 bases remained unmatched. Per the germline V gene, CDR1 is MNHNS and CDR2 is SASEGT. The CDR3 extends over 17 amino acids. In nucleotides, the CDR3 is TGTGCCAGCAGTGAAGCGAAGGGACTAGCCCCTTACAATGAGCAGTTCTTC. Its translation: CASSEAKGLAPYNEQFF.

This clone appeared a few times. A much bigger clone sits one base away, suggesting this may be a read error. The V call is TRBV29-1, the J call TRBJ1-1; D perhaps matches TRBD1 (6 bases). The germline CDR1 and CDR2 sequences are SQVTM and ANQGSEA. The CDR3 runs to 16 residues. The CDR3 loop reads CSVTDRRGFVKTEAFF. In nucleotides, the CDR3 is TGCAGCGTTACCGACAGGAGGGGTTTTGTGAAAACTGAAGCTTTCTTT.

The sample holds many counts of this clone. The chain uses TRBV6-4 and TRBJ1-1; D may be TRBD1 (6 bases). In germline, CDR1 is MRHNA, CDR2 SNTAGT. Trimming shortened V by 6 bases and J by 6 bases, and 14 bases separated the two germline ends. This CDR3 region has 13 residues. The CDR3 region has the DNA TGTGCCAGCAGACCGGGACATGGGGCTGAAGCTTTCTTT. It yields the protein CASRPGHGAEAFF.

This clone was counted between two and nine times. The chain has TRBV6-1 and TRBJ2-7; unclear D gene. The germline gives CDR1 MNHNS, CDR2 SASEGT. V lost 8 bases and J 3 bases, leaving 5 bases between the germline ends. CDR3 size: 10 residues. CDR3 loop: CASQRYEQYF. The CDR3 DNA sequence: TGTGCCAGCCAGCGCTACGAGCAGTACTTC.

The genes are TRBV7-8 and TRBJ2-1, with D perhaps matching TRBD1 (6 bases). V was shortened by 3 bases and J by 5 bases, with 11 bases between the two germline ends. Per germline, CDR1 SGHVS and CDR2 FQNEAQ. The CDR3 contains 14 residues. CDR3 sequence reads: CASSFAGTNNEQFF. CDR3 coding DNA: TGTGCCAGCAGCTTCGCCGGGACAAACAATGAGCAGTTCTTC. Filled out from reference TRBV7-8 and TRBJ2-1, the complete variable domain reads GAGVSQSPRYKVAKRGQDVALRCDPISGHVSLFWYQQALGQGPEFLTYFQNEAQLDKSGLPSDRFFAERPEGSVSTLKIQRTQQEDSAVYLCASSFAGTNNEQFFGPGTRLTVL.